This is a list of T cell receptor beta chains from one sample in a study of human T cells and chemical hapten exposure. TCRdb reanalysed the RACE reads using MiXCR and keeps one entry per CDR3 protein. Of about 64,000 distinct CDR3 sequences in the sample, 11% were seen once. Sequences were derived from whole blood, sampled in connection with sensitization to the hapten diphenylcyclopropenone (DPC). These receptors were taken from a woman aged 40-49 years with alopecia areata. Some clones in this sample may be carry-over from other donors' samples. CDR3s include the opening cysteine and the closing phenylalanine or tryptophan. D genes are given only for firm matches. Not all rows give a size; the values are once, few, many and, for expanded clones, a class.

v_call	j_call	d_call	clone_size	cdr3_nt	cdr3_aa
TRBV6-2/TRBV6-3	TRBJ2-7	NA	many	TGTGCCAGCAGCCGACTCGGACCTCTTTGGGAGCAGTACTTC	CASSRLGPLWEQYF
TRBV9	TRBJ2-1	NA	few	TGTGCCAGCGCGGGTGAGGTTTTCGATGAGCAGTTCTTC	CASAGEVFDEQFF
TRBV29-1	TRBJ2-2	NA	few	TGCAGCGTTGAAGATTCCGTATCCACCGGGGAGCTGTTTTTT	CSVEDSVSTGELFF
TRBV9	TRBJ2-5	NA	few	TGTGCCAGCAGCGTAGGGGTATTACCTATGGGAGAGACCCAGTACTTC	CASSVGVLPMGETQYF
TRBV20-1	TRBJ2-7	NA	NA	TGCAGTGCTAGAGATCTCTTGGGAAGGCAGCAGTACTTC	CSARDLLGRQQYF
TRBV11-2	TRBJ2-5	NA	few	TGTGCCAGCAGCTTAGGACTAGAGAAGACCCAGTACTTC	CASSLGLEKTQYF
TRBV6-2/TRBV6-3	TRBJ2-7	NA	many	TGTGCCAGCACCACCGTATTGGCTTACGAGCAGTACTTC	CASTTVLAYEQYF
TRBV6-2/TRBV6-3	TRBJ1-5	NA	NA	TGTGCGGCGTGGGCGGCGATCGGCAATCAGCCCCAGCATTTT	CAAWAAIGNQPQHF
TRBV20-1	TRBJ1-2	NA	NA	TGCAGTGCTAGAGATCTAGGGGTTTGGGGCTACACCTTC	CSARDLGVWGYTF
TRBV18	TRBJ1-2	TRBD1	NA	TGTGCCAGCTCACCCGACAGGGGGGACTATGGCTACACCTTC	CASSPDRGDYGYTF
TRBV7-9	TRBJ2-3	NA	few	TGTGCCAGCAGCTCCCCCCTTGCAGATACGCAGTATTTT	CASSSPLADTQYF
TRBV4-2	TRBJ2-3	NA	NA	TGTGCCAGCAGCCAAGCCCCAGCGGCCACAGATACGCAGTATTTT	CASSQAPAATDTQYF
TRBV18	TRBJ2-3	NA	NA	TGTGCCAGCTCACCCCTAAGCACAGATACGCAGTATTTT	CASSPLSTDTQYF
TRBV29-1	TRBJ1-1	NA	NA	TGCAGCGTTGTGAAGGGCATAAACACTGAAGCTTTCTTT	CSVVKGINTEAFF
TRBV7-9	TRBJ2-5	TRBD2	few	TGTGCCAGCAGCGGACTAGCGGGAGGACAAGAGACCCAGTACTTC	CASSGLAGGQETQYF
TRBV7-2	TRBJ1-1	NA	NA	TGTGCCAGCAGGGTCGATAGACGGGTGACCACTGAAGCTTTCTTT	CASRVDRRVTTEAFF
TRBV27	TRBJ2-1	TRBD2	few	TGTGCCAGCAGTTTTCACCGGACTAGCGGTAACAATGAGCAGTTCTTC	CASSFHRTSGNNEQFF
TRBV25-1	TRBJ2-7	TRBD1	NA	TGTGCCAGCACAGGGGGCCTCTACGAGCAGTACTTC	CASTGGLYEQYF
TRBV5-4	TRBJ2-3	TRBD1	few	TGTGCCAGCAGCCCCTGGACAGGGGGCCGTCGAACAGATACGCAGTATTTT	CASSPWTGGRRTDTQYF
TRBV18	TRBJ2-3	NA	many	TGTGCCAGCTCACCTCAGCGGCAAAGCACAGATACGCAGTATTTT	CASSPQRQSTDTQYF
TRBV6-2/TRBV6-3	TRBJ2-7	NA	NA	TGTGCCAGCAGTTACGGGCTAGGACCTTACGAGCAGTACTTC	CASSYGLGPYEQYF
TRBV7-3	TRBJ2-7	NA	many	TGTGCCAGCAGCCCCACCCCCAGGTCATACGAGCAGTACTTC	CASSPTPRSYEQYF
TRBV6-2/TRBV6-3	TRBJ2-7	NA	many	TGTGCCAGCAGTATACAGGGAGCCTACGAGCAGTACTTC	CASSIQGAYEQYF
TRBV6-6	TRBJ2-2	TRBD1	few	TGTGCCAGCAGAACCGGGACAGGGGGCGTGACGAACACCGGGGAGCTGTTTTTT	CASRTGTGGVTNTGELFF